The 9 T cell receptor beta chains in this list originate from one sample, sequenced in a study of neurological immune-mediated disorders. TCRdb redid the calling of the 5' RACE reads with MiXCR, one entry per CDR3 protein. The sample consists of about 95,000 distinct CDR3 sequences, about 3.8% of them appearing once. Material: PBMCs. All receptors derive from a woman younger than 35 with multiple sclerosis.

This clonotype has ten or more counts. This rearrangement joins TRBV20-1 to TRBJ2-7; the D gene could be TRBD1 or TRBD2 (6 bases each). CDR1 is DFQATT, CDR2 SNEGSKA, per germline (reference sequence). This CDR3 spans 14 amino acids. V shed 6 bases and J shed 4 bases, with 19 bases lying between them. The CDR3 coding sequence is TGCAGTGCAAGGGAGGAACGTCAGGGGTACGAGCAGTACTTC. Its protein product is CSAREERQGYEQYF.

This clonotype occurred many times. The V call is TRBV28, the J call TRBJ1-6; a weak D match, TRBD1 (5 bases). Trimming cost V 5 bases and J 7 bases, with 6 bases left between them. Germline-derived CDR1 and CDR2 are MDHEN and SYDVKM. CDR3 length equals 12 residues. CDR3 residues: CASSHRNSPLHF. The CDR3 DNA follows: TGTGCCAGCAGTCACAGGAATTCACCCCTCCACTTT.

This clonotype was seen at least ten times. The gene calls are TRBV20-1 and TRBJ1-5; D gene ambiguous. V shed 2 bases and J shed 9 bases, with 14 bases lying between them. CDR1 is DFQATT, CDR2 SNEGSKA, per germline (reference sequence). The CDR3 length is 13 residues. The CDR3 reads CSARTSVAGPQHF. The CDR3 coding sequence is TGCAGTGCTAGAACAAGTGTAGCCGGGCCCCAGCATTTT.

In this sample, this clonotype turned up many times. The J gene is TRBJ2-5, the V gene TRBV20-1; TRBD2 is a possible D gene (5 bases). With 2 bases removed from V and 5 bases from J, the gap between germline ends came to 9 bases. The CDR3 extends over 12 amino acids. Germline CDR1 and CDR2: DFQATT and SNEGSKA (reference sequence). CDR3 nucleotides: TGCAGTGCTAGACCCGGGGTGGAGACCCAGTACTTC. Its protein is CSARPGVETQYF.

This clonotype was counted many times. This sequence joins TRBV9 and TRBJ2-1; TRBD2 matches at 7 bases. The CDR3 has 12 amino acids. Per germline, CDR1 SGDLS and CDR2 YYNGEE. J lost 10 bases, V lost 4 bases, and 5 bases had no gene match. For the CDR3, the DNA is TGTGCCAGCAGCTTGGGGAGGGAGGAGCAGTTCTTC. Protein product: CASSLGREEQFF.

Ten or more counts support this clonotype. V usage is TRBV5-6 and J usage is TRBJ1-2, with no clear D. The germline V and J ends were trimmed by 0 bases and 4 bases, with 4 bases remaining between them. Per the germline V gene, CDR1 is SGHDT and CDR2 is YYEEEE. The CDR3 loop spans 12 amino acids. The CDR3 loop is CASSLALYGYTF. The CDR3, as DNA: TGTGCCAGCAGCTTGGCTCTCTATGGCTACACCTTC. The variable domain in full, completed from reference TRBV5-6 and TRBJ1-2, reads DAGVTQSPTHLIKTRGQQVTLRCSPKSGHDTVSWYQQALGQGPQFIFQYYEEEERQRGNFPDRFSGHQFPNYSSELNVNALLLGDSALYLCASSLALYGYTFGSGTRLTVV.

The table lists this clonotype with many counts. This chain links TRBV6-1 with TRBJ2-3; a possible D gene is TRBD2 (5 bases). Germline V CDR1 and CDR2: MNHNS, SASEGT. Trimming cost V 6 bases and J 8 bases, with 15 bases left between them. This CDR3 is built from 13 residues. Here the CDR3 reads CASSLWGRGTQYF. DNA of the CDR3: TGTGCCAGCAGCCTCTGGGGTCGGGGTACGCAGTATTTT.

This clonotype was counted a few times. A read error may be the cause here, since a much bigger clone is one base away. This rearrangement joins TRBV28 to TRBJ1-1; D gene unclear. Deletions cut 5 bases from V and 10 bases from J, with 11 bases between. The germline gives CDR1 MDHEN, CDR2 SYDVKM. The CDR3 spans 11 residues. The CDR3 DNA reads TGTGCCAGCAGTAACGGGTTAGGAGCTTTCTTT. Its translation: CASSNGLGAFF. Variable domain in full (rest from reference TRBV28 and TRBJ1-1): DVKVTQSSRYLVKRTGEKVFLECVQDMDHENMFWYRQDPGLGLRLIYFSYDVKMKEKGDIPEGYSVSREKKERFSLILESASTNQTSMYLCASSNGLGAFFGQGTRLTVV.

This clonotype was recorded at least ten times. The chain employs TRBV6-4 and TRBJ2-2; no firm D call. Trimming removed 2 bases from V and 3 bases from J, with 10 bases in between. Per germline, CDR1 MRHNA and CDR2 SNTAGT. The CDR3 is made up of 15 amino acids. Here the CDR3 reads CASSDTHQDTGELFF. CDR3 in DNA: TGTGCCAGCAGTGACACTCACCAGGACACCGGGGAGCTGTTTTTT.